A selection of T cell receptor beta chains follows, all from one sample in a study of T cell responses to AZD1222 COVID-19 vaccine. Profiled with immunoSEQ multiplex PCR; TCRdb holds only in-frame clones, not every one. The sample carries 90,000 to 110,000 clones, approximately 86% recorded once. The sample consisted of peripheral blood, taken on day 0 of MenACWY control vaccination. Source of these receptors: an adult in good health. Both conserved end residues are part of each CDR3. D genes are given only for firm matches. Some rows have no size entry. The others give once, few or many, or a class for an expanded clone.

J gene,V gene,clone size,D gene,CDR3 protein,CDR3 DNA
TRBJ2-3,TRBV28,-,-,CASSKLGGTDTQYF,TGTGCCAGCAGTAAACTAGGGGGCACAGATACGCAGTATTTT
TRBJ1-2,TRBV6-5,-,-,CASRFSGTANYGYTF,TGTGCCAGCAGATTCTCCGGGACTGCTAACTATGGCTACACCTTC
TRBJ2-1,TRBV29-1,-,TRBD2,CSVEVGGIGEQFF,TGCAGCGTTGAGGTGGGAGGGATTGGGGAGCAGTTCTTC
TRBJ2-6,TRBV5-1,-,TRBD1,CASSLVQGAYGANVLTF,TGCGCCAGCAGCTTGGTTCAGGGGGCTTATGGGGCCAACGTCCTGACTTTC
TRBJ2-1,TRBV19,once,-,CASSIAAEVGNEQFF,TGTGCCAGTAGTATTGCAGCGGAGGTGGGGAATGAGCAGTTCTTC
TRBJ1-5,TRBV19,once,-,CASSAQHQTTIGNQPQHF,TGTGCCAGTAGTGCACAGCACCAGACTACGATCGGCAATCAGCCCCAGCATTTT
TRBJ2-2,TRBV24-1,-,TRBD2,CATSDSGRGGTGELFF,TGTGCCACCAGTGACTCGGGGAGGGGCGGTACCGGGGAGCTGTTTTTT
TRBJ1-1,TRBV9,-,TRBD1,CASSVAEGGQGASEAFF,TGTGCCAGCAGCGTAGCCGAGGGTGGACAGGGGGCTTCTGAAGCTTTCTTT
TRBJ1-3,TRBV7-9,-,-,CASSLRGISGNTIYF,TGTGCCAGCAGCTTAAGGGGCATCTCTGGAAACACCATATATTTT
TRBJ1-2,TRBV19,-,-,CASIPAADSNYGYTF,TGTGCCAGTATCCCCGCCGCGGACTCTAACTATGGCTACACCTTC
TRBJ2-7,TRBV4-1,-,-,CASRRAGSSYEQYF,TGCGCCAGCAGACGAGCAGGCAGCTCCTACGAGCAGTACTTC
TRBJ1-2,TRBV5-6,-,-,CASRRLGGGLGDGYTF,TGTGCCAGCAGGCGACTCGGAGGGGGGCTGGGGGACGGCTACACCTTC
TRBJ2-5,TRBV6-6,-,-,CATSWSQETQYF,TGTGCCACCAGTTGGTCTCAAGAGACCCAGTACTTC
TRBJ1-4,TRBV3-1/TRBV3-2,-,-,CASSLGTLNEKLFF,TGTGCCAGCAGCCTCGGGACCCTTAATGAAAAACTGTTTTTT
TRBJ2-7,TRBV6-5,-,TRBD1,CASGTGDYEQYF,TGTGCCTCCGGGACAGGGGACTACGAGCAGTACTTC
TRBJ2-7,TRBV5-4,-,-,CASSLGGGYEQYF,TGTGCCAGCAGCCTAGGGGGGGGCTACGAGCAGTACTTC
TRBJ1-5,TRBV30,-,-,CAWSGLGASNQPQHF,TGTGCCTGGAGTGGGTTGGGGGCGTCCAATCAGCCCCAGCATTTT
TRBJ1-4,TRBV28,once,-,CASSGGWVRTNEKLFF,TGTGCCAGCAGTGGGGGGTGGGTCAGAACTAATGAAAAACTGTTTTTT
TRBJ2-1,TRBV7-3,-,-,CASSLDSQVHNEQFF,TGTGCCAGCAGCTTGGATTCTCAAGTTCACAATGAGCAGTTCTTC
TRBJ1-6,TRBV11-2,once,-,CASSLVSERSPLHF,TGTGCCAGCAGCTTAGTGTCCGAGAGGTCACCCCTCCACTTT
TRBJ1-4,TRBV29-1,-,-,CSVEDVKGTNEKLFF,TGCAGCGTTGAAGATGTAAAGGGAACTAATGAAAAACTGTTTTTT
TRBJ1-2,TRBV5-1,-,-,CASSLNGPANYGYTF,TGCGCCAGCAGCTTGAATGGGCCCGCTAACTATGGCTACACCTTC
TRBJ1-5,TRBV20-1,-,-,CSASGGLPYSNQPQHF,TGCAGTGCTAGTGGGGGTCTCCCGTATAGCAATCAGCCCCAGCATTTT